The text below deals with one T cell receptor beta chain. The sample originates from a study of T-cell memory formation after mild COVID-19. TCRdb reanalysed the 5' RACE reads using MiXCR and keeps one entry per CDR3 protein. The sample comprises roughly 89,000 distinct CDR3 sequences, approximately 13% of which are singletons, and about 26% rests with the top ten. The receptor was isolated from an adult woman who had mild COVID-19 (a few samples of this study predate the infection). Cell type and time point are not known. The sequencing input was PBMCs or a T cell subset sorted from them (not recorded which).

CDR3 sequence (DNA): TGCGCCAGCAGCGACGGGACTAGCGGATACAATGAGCAGTTCTTC. Protein sequence: CASSDGTSGYNEQFF. This chain connects TRBV4-1 to TRBJ2-1; 11 bases agree with TRBD2. This CDR3 has 15 residues. V trimming: 5 bases; J trimming: 4 bases; junction bases outside the gene matches: 4. The germline V gene encodes CDR1 MGHRA and CDR2 YSYEKL.